This entry lists 17 T cell receptor beta chains sequenced from one sample in a study of tumor-infiltrating lymphocytes in primary liver carcinoma. Germline DNA was also extracted, and blood RNA derived from unsorted whole blood. Total RNA amounting to 500 ng was the source from which TCR beta cDNA was made with a constant-region primer. For TCR beta, libraries were produced by three nested multiplex PCR rounds using slightly modified ARM-PCR. Rounds one and two of PCR, each of 10 cycles, were primed with TRBV1-TRBV30 forward primers and a C-beta reverse primer. TCRdb independently ran MiXCR on the multiplex PCR reads; one entry per CDR3 protein. The sample lists hundreds of thousands of distinct CDR3 sequences, around three fifths seen once, with over 15% in the top ten. Sequencing input: peripheral blood. These receptors were taken from a woman aged 25 to 39 with primary liver carcinoma and hepatitis B virus infection.

As regards this clonotype: The germline gene is not matched at one end of the junction; a read error may be the cause. In nucleotides, the CDR3 is TGTACCAGCAACGGACACCTGATCGGGGAGCTGTTTTTT. Translation gives CTSNGHLIGELFF. The gene calls are TRBV12-3 or TRBV12-4 and TRBJ2-2; D is perhaps TRBD1 (5 bases). The CDR3 spans 13 residues.

About this clonotype: At one boundary the junction diverges from the germline segment, which might be a read error. The V and J genes are TRBV29-1 and TRBJ1-4, with D hard to call. The CDR3 is 12 residues long. Germline V lookup: CDR1 SQVTM, CDR2 ANQGSEA. The CDR3: CSAATTNEKLFF. As DNA, the CDR3 is TGTAGCGCCGCGACAACTAATGAAAAACTGTTTTTT.

This clonotype was counted ten times or more. The chain joins TRBV4-1 to TRBJ1-5; TRBD1 agrees at 9 bases. This CDR3 is built from 16 residues. Germline trimming cut 2 bases from V and 2 bases from J; bases unmatched to any gene: 4. Germline assignment: CDR1 MGHRA and CDR2 YSYEKL. CDR3 bases: TGCGCCAGCAGCCAAAGGACAGGGGCCCGCAATCAGCCCCAGCATTTT. Translating it yields CASSQRTGARNQPQHF.

The chain employs TRBV2 and TRBJ2-6, with 8 nucleotides matching TRBD1. CDR1 is SNHLY, CDR2 FYNNEI, per germline. The length of the CDR3 is 18 residues. V lost 7 bases to trimming and J lost 0 bases; unmatched junction nucleotides: 11. DNA of the CDR3: TGTGCCAGCATTCTACAGGGGGTAGCCCGCTCTGGGGCCAACGTCCTGACTTTC. Its translation is CASILQGVARSGANVLTF.

Only a few counts were recorded for this clonotype. This chain connects TRBV13 to TRBJ1-5, with D perhaps matching TRBD1 (5 bases). The CDR3 covers 14 residues. Germline values: CDR1 PRHDT, CDR2 FYEKMQ (reference sequence). Trimming pared 4 bases from V and 7 bases from J, leaving 14 bases between. CDR3 bases: TGTGCCAGCAGCTCCAGGGTGCGGGGGCAGCCCCAGCATTTT. Its protein product is CASSSRVRGQPQHF.

Turning to this clonotype: A much more abundant neighbour one base away suggests this may be a read error. The rearrangement uses TRBV29-1 and TRBJ1-1; perhaps TRBD1 as D (5 bases). Germline loops: CDR1 SQVTM, CDR2 ANQGSEA. CDR3 length: 14 amino acids. CDR3 sequence (DNA): TGCGGCGTTGAAGCGCAGGGAATGAGAACTGAAGCTTTCTTT. It codes for CGVEAQGMRTEAFF.

V is TRBV12-3 or TRBV12-4 and J is TRBJ2-2, with 8 bases fitting TRBD2. This CDR3 is 19 amino acids long. Trimming took 6 bases from V and 3 from J; bases not matched to a gene: 18. The DNA for the CDR3 is TGTGCCAGCAGACCGGGGGGGGCTCAACCCCATTCGGACACCGGGGAGCTGTTTTTT. Its translation: CASRPGGAQPHSDTGELFF.

The chain combines TRBV15 with TRBJ1-2; D may be TRBD1 (6 bases). CDR1 LNHNV and CDR2 YYDKDF come from the germline V gene (reference sequence). The CDR3 extends over 13 amino acids. Trimming removed 3 bases from V and 5 bases from J, with 10 bases in between. CDR3: CATSSVGQYGYTF. CDR3 in DNA: TGTGCCACCAGCAGCGTCGGACAGTATGGCTACACCTTC.

This rearrangement joins TRBV28 to TRBJ1-2; D remains unclear. The V gene lost 1 base and the J gene lost 4 bases, with 19 bases spanning the gap. The CDR3 runs 17 residues. Germline V gene data show CDR1 as MDHEN and CDR2 as SYDVKM. CDR3 nucleotide sequence: TGTGCCAGCAGTTTATTCACGGGCAGCCGTTCGAGCTATGGCTACACCTTC. Translating gives CASSLFTGSRSSYGYTF.

Details on this clonotype: A read error is likely, as this CDR3 ends without the conserved phenylalanine or tryptophan. The V and J genes are TRBV11-3 and TRBJ2-1, with 8 bases matching TRBD2. Germline lookup yields CDR1 SGHNT and CDR2 YENEEA. CDR3 length: 16 residues. CDR3 sequence (DNA): TGTGCCAACAGCTTAAGACCGAGCGGGAGCTACAATGAGCAGTTCCTC. It is translated as CANSLRPSGSYNEQFL.

This chain connects TRBV6-5 to TRBJ2-7; tentative D call: TRBD2 (6 bases). The CDR3 is 15 amino acids. Germline lookup yields CDR1 MNHEY and CDR2 SVGAGI. V was shortened by 5 bases and J by 3 bases, with 17 bases between the two germline ends. The CDR3 DNA sequence: TGTGCCAGCAGTCTGCGGGACTCACCATACTACGAGCAGTACTTC. Its translation is CASSLRDSPYYEQYF.

Notes on this clonotype: Mismatch with germline at one junction end may stem from a read error. This sequence joins TRBV4-1 and TRBJ2-7; maybe TRBD2 (6 bases). Germline CDR1 is MGHRA and CDR2 is YSYEKL. The length of the CDR3 is 13 residues. The CDR3 region has the DNA TGCGCCAGCAACCAAGTGGGGGGTGGGGAGCAGTACTTC. This gives the protein CASNQVGGGEQYF.

With respect to this clonotype: The junction differs from germline at one of its ends, possibly a read error. The gene calls are TRBV11-2 and TRBJ2-1, with D perhaps matching TRBD1 or TRBD2 (5 bases each). CDR1 SGHAT and CDR2 FQNNGV come from the germline V gene. The CDR3 consists of 14 residues. CDR3 DNA: TGTGCTAGCAGATACTACAGAGGGGATGATGAGCAGTTCTTC. Residues: CASRYYRGDDEQFF.

This clonotype was seen repeatedly, ten times or more. The chain joins TRBV29-1 to TRBJ2-1; D gene unclear. Trimming pared 7 bases from V and 0 bases from J, leaving 19 bases between. Germline CDR1 SQVTM, CDR2 ANQGSEA. The CDR3 has 16 amino acids. CDR3 bases: TGCAGCGCCTACTCTGTAGATCCAAGCTCCTACAATGAGCAGTTCTTC. Encoded protein: CSAYSVDPSSYNEQFF.

The chain couples TRBV11-2 to TRBJ2-7; 10 bases match TRBD2. Trimming removed 1 base from V and 5 bases from J; junction bases left unmatched: 8. The CDR3 extends over 16 amino acids. Germline assignment: CDR1 SGHAT and CDR2 FQNNGV. DNA for the CDR3: TGTGCCAGCAGCTTAGTCCTAGCGGGGGATTCCAACGAGCAGTACTTC. Translated: CASSLVLAGDSNEQYF.

In this sample, this clonotype turned up many times. The chain carries TRBV4-2 and TRBJ1-6; 8 bases map to TRBD1. Germline CDR1 is LGHNA and CDR2 is YNFKEQ. This CDR3 spans 16 amino acids. The junction had 10 bases not matched to a gene; V was cut back by 2 bases and J by 10 bases. The CDR3 is CASSQSLTGDGSPLHF. The CDR3 DNA is TGTGCCAGCAGCCAATCGTTGACAGGGGATGGGTCACCCCTCCACTTT.

A remark on this clonotype: A much bigger clone sits one base away, suggesting this may be a read error. The chain carries TRBV6-5 and TRBJ2-2; possible D gene TRBD1, 5 bases. The germline V gene encodes CDR1 MNHEY and CDR2 SVGAGI. Between the trimmed V and J ends, which lost 0 bases and 3 bases, there was a span of 17 bases. This CDR3 is 18 amino acids long. The CDR3 nucleotides read TGTGCCAGCAGTTACTCTGGGGCTATGGCAGTAGACACCGGGGAGCTGTTTTTT. Amino acids: CASSYSGAMAVDTGELFF.